The 21 T cell receptor beta chains in this list originate from one sample, sequenced in a study of blood T cell repertoires in COVID-19. Libraries were prepared by immunoSEQ multiplex PCR; TCRdb keeps only in-frame clonotypes and omits some of them. The sample has about 170,000 clones; around 80% are singletons. Material: peripheral blood. The receptors here all came from a woman in her fifties or sixties with acute or convalescent COVID-19.

The rearrangement uses TRBV5-1 and TRBJ2-4, with 9 bases that match TRBD1. The germline V gene encodes CDR1 SGHRS and CDR2 YFSETQ. This CDR3 has 13 residues. Germline trimming cut 4 bases from V and 6 bases from J; bases unmatched to any gene: 2. CDR3 amino acids: CASSLGQGNIQYF. The CDR3 coding sequence is TGCGCCAGCAGCCTGGGACAGGGAAACATTCAGTACTTC.

This clone came up a few times. The genes are TRBV30 and TRBJ2-7; D is possibly TRBD1 (6 bases). The V end lost 1 base, the J end lost 6 bases, and 10 bases lay between the germline ends. Looked up from germline, CDR1 is GTSNPN and CDR2 is SVGIG (reference sequence). The CDR3 has 12 amino acids. The CDR3 region has the DNA TGTGCCTGGAGTGCAGGGGTGTCCGAGCAGTACTTC. This gives the protein CAWSAGVSEQYF.

Only one count was recorded for this clone. Written as DNA, the CDR3 is TGTGCCACCAGTGATTCTGGAGGTAATCAGCCCCAGCATTTT. Encoded protein: CATSDSGGNQPQHF. The V call is TRBV24-1, the J call TRBJ1-5; no clear D gene. Trimming left V 2 bases short and J 4 bases short, with 8 bases between. Germline loops: CDR1 KGHDR, CDR2 SFDVKD. The CDR3 extends over 14 amino acids.

The chain uses TRBV7-2 and TRBJ2-3; D is perhaps TRBD1 (5 bases). The CDR3 runs 14 residues. The germline gives CDR1 SGHTA, CDR2 FQGNSA. V was cut by 2 bases and J by 2 bases, with 8 bases left in between. The CDR3 spells CASSLKGHTDTQYF. Here the CDR3 DNA reads TGTGCCAGCAGCTTAAAGGGGCACACAGATACGCAGTATTTT.

CDR3 protein: CASRTGMVGSPLHF. In nucleotides, the CDR3 is TGTGCCAGCAGAACCGGGATGGTGGGTTCACCCCTCCACTTT. The rearrangement links TRBV6-5 to TRBJ1-6; D remains unclear. Germline V CDR1 and CDR2: MNHEY, SVGAGI. With 6 bases removed from V and 9 bases from J, the gap between germline ends came to 15 bases. This CDR3 has 14 amino acids.

The sample holds one count of this clone. The V call is TRBV6-5, the J call TRBJ1-5; D might be TRBD1 (6 bases). Trimming removed 0 bases from V and 4 bases from J, with 10 bases in between. The length of the CDR3 is 15 residues. Germline CDR1 is MNHEY and CDR2 is SVGAGI. This chain's CDR3 is CASSYSGTKNQPQHF. CDR3 coding DNA: TGTGCCAGCAGTTACTCCGGGACAAAGAATCAGCCCCAGCATTTT.

The rearrangement uses TRBV11-2 and TRBJ1-1; tentative D call: TRBD1 (6 bases). CDR3 length equals 15 residues. CDR1 SGHAT and CDR2 FQNNGV come from the germline V gene. V was shortened by 1 base and J by 0 bases, with 9 bases between the two germline ends. This CDR3 reads CASSLAGQMNTEAFF. In DNA form, the CDR3 reads TGTGCCAGCAGCTTAGCCGGACAGATGAACACTGAAGCTTTCTTT. The full variable domain, rest sourced from reference TRBV11-2 and TRBJ1-1, is EAGVAQSPRYKIIEKRQSVAFWCNPISGHATLYWYQQILGQGPKLLIQFQNNGVVDDSQLPKDRFSAERLKGVDSTLKIQPAKLEDSAVYLCASSLAGQMNTEAFFGQGTRLTVV.

In its sample, this clone was seen a few times. The chain joins TRBV2 to TRBJ2-1; 12 nucleotides match TRBD1. Looked up from germline, CDR1 is SNHLY and CDR2 is FYNNEI. V lost 4 bases to trimming and J lost 7 bases; unmatched junction nucleotides: 5. The CDR3 length is 15 residues. For the CDR3, the DNA is TGTGCCAGCAGTGGCGGGACAGGGGGCCGGAATGAGCAGTTCTTC. Amino acid sequence: CASSGGTGGRNEQFF.

The rearrangement uses TRBV6-5 and TRBJ1-2, with D possibly matching TRBD1 (6 bases). Trimming stripped 6 bases from V and 5 bases from J, with 19 bases between. The CDR3 spans 15 residues. The germline CDR1 and CDR2 sequences are MNHEY and SVGAGI. CDR3 amino acids: CASSRPGTSVYGYTF. The CDR3 coding sequence is TGTGCCAGCAGCAGACCCGGGACATCTGTTTATGGCTACACCTTC.

This sequence joins TRBV27 and TRBJ2-1; 12 bases are shared with TRBD1. V shed 6 bases, J shed 8 bases, and the junction held 11 bases outside the gene matches. The CDR3 has 16 residues. Germline V lookup: CDR1 MNHEY, CDR2 SMNVEV (reference sequence). This CDR3 reads CASSWSGTGGLDEQFF. In nucleotides, the CDR3 is TGTGCCAGCAGCTGGTCAGGGACAGGGGGCCTAGATGAGCAGTTCTTC.

V is TRBV6-5 and J is TRBJ1-1; 9 positions match TRBD1. J was trimmed by 12 bases and V by 2 bases; bases with no gene match: 10. The CDR3 extends over 14 amino acids. Germline V CDR1 and CDR2: MNHEY, SVGAGI. In DNA, the CDR3 is TGTGCCAGCAGTTACCTGGCCGGGACAGGGCCGACTTTCTTT. Protein: CASSYLAGTGPTFF.

The genes are TRBV6-5 and TRBJ1-5; tentative D call: TRBD1 (6 bases). The CDR3 is 13 residues long. Per the germline V gene, CDR1 is MNHEY and CDR2 is SVGAGI. V was cut by 5 bases and J by 11 bases, with 16 bases left in between. The CDR3, as DNA: TGTGCCAGCAGTAATCAGGGGTTTTCGGCCCAGCATTTT. Its protein product is CASSNQGFSAQHF.

The gene calls are TRBV2 and TRBJ2-5; D is possibly TRBD1 (5 bases). Trimming pared 11 bases from V and 2 bases from J, leaving 12 bases between. The CDR3 is 12 residues long. The germline V gene has CDR1 SNHLY and CDR2 FYNNEI. CDR3 nucleotide sequence: TGTGCCTCCCAGGGATATCAAGAGACCCAGTACTTC. Its translation: CASQGYQETQYF.

The chain combines TRBV7-3 with TRBJ2-7; maybe TRBD1 (5 bases). Germline V lookup: CDR1 SGHTA, CDR2 FQGTGA. V was pared by 3 bases and J by 1 base, with 7 bases between. CDR3 length: 13 amino acids. This CDR3 reads CASSFGHSYEQYF. Written as DNA, the CDR3 is TGTGCCAGCAGCTTCGGACATTCCTACGAGCAGTACTTC.

The chain employs TRBV12-3 or TRBV12-4 and TRBJ1-1, with D perhaps TRBD1 (6 bases). CDR3 length: 13 residues. Trimming removed 6 bases at V and 1 base at J, with 9 bases between. This CDR3 is CASRGHQNTEAFF. Here the CDR3 DNA reads TGTGCCAGCAGGGGACACCAGAACACTGAAGCTTTCTTT.

J is TRBJ2-1 and V is TRBV6-5, with a weak D call TRBD1 (5 bases). The V end was cut by 5 bases, the J end by 1 base, with 12 bases between. Germline CDR1 and CDR2: MNHEY and SVGAGI. This CDR3 has 15 amino acids. For the CDR3, the DNA is TGTGCCAGCAGTCCCAGGGTTGCATCCTACAATGAGCAGTTCTTC. Amino acids: CASSPRVASYNEQFF.

The V call is TRBV5-6, the J call TRBJ1-2; 7 bases align to TRBD1. V shed 4 bases and J 8 bases; nucleotides not matched to a gene: 11. Germline V CDR1 and CDR2: SGHDT, YYEEEE. The CDR3 sequence is 14 residues long. The CDR3 DNA follows: TGTGCCAGCAGCCATGGGACAGTCCATAGGGGCTACACCTTC. Protein: CASSHGTVHRGYTF.

V usage is TRBV6-5 and J usage is TRBJ2-5, with TRBD2 as a possible D gene (7 bases). V was clipped by 9 bases and J by 4 bases, with 9 bases between them. This CDR3 is built from 11 residues. Looked up from germline, CDR1 is MNHEY and CDR2 is SVGAGI. CDR3 residues: CASRGGETQYF. The CDR3 region has the DNA TGTGCCAGTAGGGGGGGAGAGACCCAGTACTTC.

CDR3 in amino acids: CASSQGGLSGTDTQYF. For the CDR3, the DNA is TGCGCCAGCAGCCAAGGAGGGCTCTCGGGCACAGATACGCAGTATTTT. V gene TRBV4-1 combines with J gene TRBJ2-3, with D perhaps TRBD2 (5 bases). The CDR3 totals 16 residues. Per the germline V gene, CDR1 is MGHRA and CDR2 is YSYEKL. The V and J ends lost 1 base and 1 base respectively, with 12 bases between them.

CDR3 sequence reads: CASSLGTGETDTQYF. CDR3 sequence (DNA): TGTGCCAGCAGCTTAGGGACAGGGGAGACAGATACGCAGTATTTT. The chain is built from TRBV11-3 and TRBJ2-3; TRBD1 agrees at 9 bases. There are 15 residues in the CDR3. Germline CDR1 and CDR2: SGHNT and YENEEA. Losses at the gene ends were 1 base for V and 3 bases for J; bases not matched to a gene: 2.

The chain recombines TRBV6-2 or TRBV6-3 with TRBJ2-3; possible D gene TRBD1, 6 bases. This CDR3 spans 17 amino acids. V lost 2 bases and J lost 6, with 21 bases in between. Looked up from germline, CDR1 is MNHEY and CDR2 is SVGEGT. The CDR3 protein is CASSYRAGAILRDTQYF. The CDR3 DNA is TGTGCCAGCAGTTACAGGGCAGGGGCGATTTTGAGGGATACGCAGTATTTT.